This T cell receptor beta chain was recovered during a study of cytomegalovirus exposure and HLA in healthy donors (dated by TCRdb to between 2016 and 2019). With respect to the entire study: An earlier analysis of some 620 of the donors reported about 300 Gb of sequence data and 117 million unique TCR beta sequences obtained from around 180 million T cells. Of the approximately 400 genotyped donors, around 81% fell in the genetic ancestry cluster associated with self-reported Caucasian donors. In the later analysis, no new phenotypic data were used to find candidate immune exposures; instead, reliance was placed on TCR beta sequences and their occurrence across donors. Among roughly 400 genotyped donors of the cohort, an average of roughly 240,000 unique TCR beta nucleotide sequences were sequenced per donor, roughly 20% of them non-productive. About 310 gigabases of sequencing data and approximately 85 million unique TCR sequences were included in an early release covering about 600 HLA-typed donors. HLA typing included class I and class II loci at four-digit resolution. High-throughput TCR immunosequencing, statistical association of individual TCRs with disease status, and machine learning were combined to predict cytomegalovirus infection status. Typing coverage differed by locus: A, B, C, DRB1 and DQB1 were typed in roughly 629-630 donors, DQA1 in 500 to 550, DPA1 in 600 to 610, and DPB1 in approximately 450. All discovery cohort repertoires had been generated on a single sequencing platform. A separate validation cohort of 100 to 150 different subjects was used in addition to the 666-subject first cohort. Donor age, sex, ethnicity and CMV serostatus were compiled alongside the repertoire data. A later analysis re-analyzed previously published TCR beta repertoires from about 600 donors and added high-resolution HLA genotyping to study TCR occurrence patterns. A few DR-DQ haplotypes were treated as single units for association and clustering because of strong linkage in the cohort. The study aimed to test whether cataloging public T cell receptors could reveal signatures of past pathogen exposure. Using immunosequencing, the study profiled T cell repertoires from around 680 subjects and related those repertoires to cytomegalovirus serostatus. To decide whether each TCR beta V gene segment behaved as functional or pseudogenic, an earlier analysis of some 600 of the donors relied on high-throughput TCR beta sequencing. A later genetic analysis took genome-wide SNP genotypes for about 55% of the roughly 700 donors and used that subset as a discovery cohort. Broader findings and caveats from the paper: The classifier was reported to diagnose cytomegalovirus status with high specificity and sensitivity in both the original cohort and the validation cohort. A later genetic analysis reported fewer N-insertions in productive TCRs among donors in an Asian-associated ancestry cluster than the 666-donor mean. A further reported finding was that TCR beta sequences accurately predicted the HLA-A and HLA-B alleles for most subjects in the first cohort. Specific HLA alleles were associated with around 18,000 TCR beta sequences at a false discovery rate of 0.05 in a later analysis. A later genetic analysis associated a missense DCLRE1C variant with V-gene and J-gene trimming of TCR beta chains, and an independent cohort replicated the association. Roughly uniform sequencing depth across donors was assumed in presence/absence analyses, although this assumption may not hold. Most CMV-associated TCR beta chains appeared to be HLA-restricted in a later analysis, and the HLA associations seemed to be driven largely by CMV exposure. Because counts were too low, approximately 15 rarely observed V segments, including chromosome 9 orphons, were excluded from the earlier analysis of a few hundred of the donors. Strong co-occurrence of HLA alleles, especially DR and DQ, made assigning TCR associations to individual alleles difficult. Only TCR beta chains were sequenced in this cohort, and the absence of alpha or paired-chain data limited detectable features. In an earlier analysis of some 500 of the donors, most TCR beta V segments were observed in productive rearrangements about 87% or about 30% of the time, broadly matching IMGT annotations. A cluster of highly shared sequence variants was judged likely to be a technical artifact of the sequencing pipeline. A few of the identified cytomegalovirus-associated TCR beta chains were confirmed in vitro to be specific for cytomegalovirus antigens. A total of roughly 160 TCR beta chains were listed by the study as associated with cytomegalovirus. In a later analysis, the rate of TCR association differed among HLA loci, with DRB1 alleles having the most associated TCRs and HLA-C alleles having the fewest. Correlated functional status among segregating V segments might be attributable to linkage disequilibrium, but an unknown experimental factor could not be ruled out. The authors suggested that the approach could potentially be generalized to other disease states and immunological phenotypes. Immune exposure information for the cohort was limited to CMV serostatus. HLA typing was unavailable for some donors at each locus, so association tests used only the typed subset. Most TCR sequences were seen in very few donors, while some public TCRs were found in many individuals. A later analysis found that HLA-associated TCR beta chains were more clonally expanded and had lower generation probabilities than equally common non-associated chains. A later analysis reported that several top co-occurrence clusters appeared linked to parvovirus B19, influenza, CMV and Epstein-Barr virus.

In the case of this clone: Its antigen specificity is not known. It has no much larger one-base neighbor in the sample; base qualities were not kept.

Libraries were built with the immunoSEQ multiplex PCR assay. For the multiplex PCR, a mixture combining 60 forward primers for TCR Vbeta segments and 13 reverse primers for TCR Jbeta segments was used. Amplification of the CDR3 region of rearranged TCR beta genes was performed with a multiplex PCR assay on genomic DNA. The Illumina HiSeq System was used to sequence the amplified TCR beta libraries as 87-base-pair reads. On the authors' methods: A later analysis counted about 80 million unique TCR beta chains across the 700 or so repertoires, and some 12 million of these chains were shared by at least two donors. Raw reads were error-corrected and collapsed into unique sequences with a nearest-neighbor algorithm that merged closely related sequences to remove PCR and sequencing errors. CDR3 sequences were aligned to IMGT reference sequences to assign V, D and J gene segments. Each retained sequence needed at least a six-nucleotide match to both a V gene segment and a J gene segment. Rearrangements were classified as productive when the CDR3 lacked stop codons and remained in frame with V and J, and all other rearrangements were classified as non-productive. CDR3 was defined according to IMGT convention as the region running from the second conserved V-encoded cysteine to the conserved J-encoded phenylalanine. In an earlier analysis of approximately 500 of the donors, sequences lacking an unambiguous match to a single V gene segment were excluded. An earlier analysis of some 610 of the donors called V segments functional above 56.7% productive rearrangements and segregating when the between-donor standard deviation exceeded 5%. A statistical classification framework was developed to diagnose cytomegalovirus status using the catalog of TCR beta chain sequences. In a later analysis, TCR nucleotide sequences were compared against IMGT/GENE-DB human TR gene sequences so that V and J genes could be assigned. A later analysis assigned CDR3 sequences and most-parsimonious VDJ recombination scenarios with the TCRdist pipeline. In a later analysis, each TCR beta chain was defined by its CDR3 amino acid sequence together with its V-gene family, and reads lacking a unique V-gene family were excluded. In a later analysis, approximately 640 highly shared, low-generation-probability nucleotide sequences were removed to address suspected cross-contamination and a sequencing artifact. A later analysis calculated a clonal expansion index for each public chain from normalized within-repertoire ranks of inferred template counts. Generation probabilities in a later analysis came from a VDJ recombination model fitted to out-of-frame rearrangements, and those results were checked against IGoR. In a later analysis, hypergeometric tests were used to score TCR-TCR, TCR-HLA and TCR-CMV co-occurrence, with a repertoire-size bias correction applied to TCR pairs. False discovery rates were estimated in a later analysis by permuting HLA or CMV assignments 20 times. In a later analysis, co-occurring TCRs were grouped using DBSCAN, with TCRdist sequence similarity added in when clustering inside HLA-allele-positive subsets. Repertoires with fewer than 30,000 or more than 120,000 public chains, plus five repertoires with anomalous nucleotide sharing, were excluded from co-occurrence clustering. TCRdb retrieved this table from immuneACCESS and kept in-frame rearrangements only. Not all clones are present; in checked studies, unresolved V genes account for under half, and no reason is known for the remainder. V, J and clone size are taken as reported in that table, and D and trimming were inferred from the DNA itself. The sample has around 92,000 clones on record, roughly 74% of them singletons. Together, the top ten hold roughly 13% of the sample.

The cohort consisted of 650 to 700 healthy bone marrow donors. All cohort members were sampled while nominally healthy, although unrecorded immune exposures were likely present. The donor was CMV seropositive and was included in the group of 250 to 350 seropositive cohort members. Each donor provided a peripheral blood sample, and peripheral blood mononuclear cells were used for TCR beta sequencing. The Qiagen DNeasy Blood Extraction Kit was used to extract genomic DNA from the blood cell samples. The clonotype comes from a woman in her seventies in good health and CMV-seropositive. Material for sequencing was PBMCs.

The CDR3 protein is CASSPGLVRTQYF. The DNA sequence is as follows: TGTGCCAGCAGCCCGGGACTAGTGAGGACCCAGTACTTC. The rearrangement combines TRBV13 with TRBJ2-5; TRBD2 matches 8 bases in the middle. The junction shows trimming of 5 bases on V and 7 bases on J, and the gene matches do not reach 6 bases of it. CDR1 PRHDT and CDR2 FYEKMQ are derived from the germline V gene (reference sequence). The CDR3 measures 13 amino acids from cysteine to phenylalanine. Here the CDR3 DNA is all that survives: 39 bases in frame from base 1.